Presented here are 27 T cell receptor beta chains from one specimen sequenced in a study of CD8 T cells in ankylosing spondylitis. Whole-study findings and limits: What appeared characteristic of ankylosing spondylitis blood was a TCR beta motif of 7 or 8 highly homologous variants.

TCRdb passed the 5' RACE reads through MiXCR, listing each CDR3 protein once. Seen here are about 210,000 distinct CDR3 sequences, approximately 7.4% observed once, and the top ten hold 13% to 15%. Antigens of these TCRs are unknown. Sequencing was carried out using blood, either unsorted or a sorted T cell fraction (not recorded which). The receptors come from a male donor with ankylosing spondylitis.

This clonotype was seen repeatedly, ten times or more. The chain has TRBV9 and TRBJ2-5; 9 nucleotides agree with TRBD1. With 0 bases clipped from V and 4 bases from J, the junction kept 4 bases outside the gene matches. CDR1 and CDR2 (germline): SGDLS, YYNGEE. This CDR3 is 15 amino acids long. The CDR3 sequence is CASSVAGTGRETQYF. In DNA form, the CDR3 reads TGTGCCAGCAGCGTAGCCGGGACAGGGAGAGAGACCCAGTACTTC.

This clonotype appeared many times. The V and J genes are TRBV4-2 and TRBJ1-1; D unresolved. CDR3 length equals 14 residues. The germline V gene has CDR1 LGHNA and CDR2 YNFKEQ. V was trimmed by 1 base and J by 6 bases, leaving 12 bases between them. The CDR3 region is CASSQVESVAEAFF. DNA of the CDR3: TGTGCCAGCAGCCAAGTGGAGAGTGTAGCTGAAGCTTTCTTT.

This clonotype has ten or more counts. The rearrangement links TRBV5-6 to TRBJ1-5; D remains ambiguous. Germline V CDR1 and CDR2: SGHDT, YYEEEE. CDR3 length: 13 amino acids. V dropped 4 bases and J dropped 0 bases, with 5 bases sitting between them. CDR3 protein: CASSLNSNQPQHF. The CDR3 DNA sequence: TGTGCCAGCAGCCTCAATAGCAATCAGCCCCAGCATTTT.

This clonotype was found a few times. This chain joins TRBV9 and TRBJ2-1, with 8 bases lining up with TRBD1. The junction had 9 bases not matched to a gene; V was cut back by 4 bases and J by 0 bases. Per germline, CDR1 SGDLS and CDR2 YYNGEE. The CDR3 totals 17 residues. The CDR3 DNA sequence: TGTGCCAGCAGCCCGGACCCAGGACAGGGCTCCTACAATGAGCAGTTCTTC. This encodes CASSPDPGQGSYNEQFF.

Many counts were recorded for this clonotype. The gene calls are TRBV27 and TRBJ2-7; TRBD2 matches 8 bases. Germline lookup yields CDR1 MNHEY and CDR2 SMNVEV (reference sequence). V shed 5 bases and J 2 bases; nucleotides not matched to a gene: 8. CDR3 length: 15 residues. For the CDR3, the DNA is TGTGCCAGCAGTCTTCAACTAGCGGCCCCCTACGAGCAGTACTTC. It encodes CASSLQLAAPYEQYF.

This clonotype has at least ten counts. The DNA of the CDR3 is TGCGCCAGCAGCCAGTGGACGGGCTCTAACTATGGCTACACCTTC. This sequence encodes CASSQWTGSNYGYTF. The chain couples TRBV4-3 to TRBJ1-2; D remains ambiguous. CDR1 is LGHNA and CDR2 is YSLEER in the germline V gene. V was cut by 3 bases and J by 0 bases, with 11 bases left in between. This CDR3 has 15 amino acids.

Here the CDR3 reads CATSDWTSGSDEQFF. The CDR3 nucleotides are TGTGCCACCAGTGATTGGACTAGCGGGAGCGATGAGCAGTTCTTC. V gene TRBV24-1 combines with J gene TRBJ2-1, with TRBD2 matching over 13 bases. Germline values: CDR1 KGHDR, CDR2 SFDVKD. Trimming at V came to 2 bases and at J to 8 bases, leaving 2 bases not matched to a gene. The CDR3 spans 15 residues.

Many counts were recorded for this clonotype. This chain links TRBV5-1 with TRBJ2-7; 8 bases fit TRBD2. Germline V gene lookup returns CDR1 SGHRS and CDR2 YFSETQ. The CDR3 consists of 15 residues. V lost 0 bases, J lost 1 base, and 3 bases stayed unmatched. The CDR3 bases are TGCGCCAGCAGCTTGGGCAGCGGGGGTTCCTACGAGCAGTACTTC. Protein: CASSLGSGGSYEQYF.

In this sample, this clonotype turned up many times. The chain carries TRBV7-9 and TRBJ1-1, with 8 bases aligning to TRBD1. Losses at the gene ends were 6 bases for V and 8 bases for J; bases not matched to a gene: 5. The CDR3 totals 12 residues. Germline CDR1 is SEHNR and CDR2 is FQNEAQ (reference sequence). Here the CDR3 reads CASSSQGAEAFF. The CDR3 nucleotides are TGTGCCAGCAGTTCCCAGGGGGCAGAAGCTTTCTTT.

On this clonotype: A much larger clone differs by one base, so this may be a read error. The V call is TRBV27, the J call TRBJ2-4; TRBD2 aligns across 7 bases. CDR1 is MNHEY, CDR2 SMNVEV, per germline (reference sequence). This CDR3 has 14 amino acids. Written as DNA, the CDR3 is TGTGCCAGCAGTCCCCTCGGGACTAAAACCATTCAGTACTTC. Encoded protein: CASSPLGTKTIQYF.

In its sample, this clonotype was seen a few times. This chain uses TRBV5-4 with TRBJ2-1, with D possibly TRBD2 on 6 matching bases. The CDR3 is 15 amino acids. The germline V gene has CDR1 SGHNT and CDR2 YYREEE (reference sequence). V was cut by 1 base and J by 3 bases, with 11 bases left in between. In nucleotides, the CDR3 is TGTGCCAGCAGCTTGCCGAGACTAGGCTACAATGAGCAGTTCTTC. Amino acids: CASSLPRLGYNEQFF.

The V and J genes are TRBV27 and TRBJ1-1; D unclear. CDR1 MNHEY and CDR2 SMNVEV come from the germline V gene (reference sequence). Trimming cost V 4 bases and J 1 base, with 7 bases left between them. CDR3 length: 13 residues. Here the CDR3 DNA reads TGTGCCAGCAGTTATAAGGCGAACACTGAAGCTTTCTTT. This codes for CASSYKANTEAFF.

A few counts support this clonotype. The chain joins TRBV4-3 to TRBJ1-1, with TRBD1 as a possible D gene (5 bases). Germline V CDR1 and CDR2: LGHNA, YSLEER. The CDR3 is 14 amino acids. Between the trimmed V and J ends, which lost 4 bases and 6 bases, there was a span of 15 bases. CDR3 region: CASSRGTSEPEAFF. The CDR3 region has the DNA TGCGCCAGCAGCCGGGGGACCTCGGAGCCTGAAGCTTTCTTT.

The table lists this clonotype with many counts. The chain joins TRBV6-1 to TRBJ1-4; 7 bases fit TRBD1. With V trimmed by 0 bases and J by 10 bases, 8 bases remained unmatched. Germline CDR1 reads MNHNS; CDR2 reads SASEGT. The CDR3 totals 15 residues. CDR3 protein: CASSEAHTGVRKLFF. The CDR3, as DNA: TGTGCCAGCAGTGAAGCGCATACAGGGGTACGAAAACTGTTTTTT.

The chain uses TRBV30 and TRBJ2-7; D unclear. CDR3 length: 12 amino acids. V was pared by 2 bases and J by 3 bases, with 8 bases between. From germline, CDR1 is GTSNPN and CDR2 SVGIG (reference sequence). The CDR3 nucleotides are TGTGCCTGGAGTCCGACGGGCTACGAGCAGTACTTC. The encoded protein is CAWSPTGYEQYF.

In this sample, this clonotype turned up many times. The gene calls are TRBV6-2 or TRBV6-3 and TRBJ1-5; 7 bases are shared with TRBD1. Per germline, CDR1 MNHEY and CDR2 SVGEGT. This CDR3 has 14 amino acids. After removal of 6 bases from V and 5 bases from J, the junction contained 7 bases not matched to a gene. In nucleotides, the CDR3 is TGTGCCAGCAGCCGCCGGGACAGTCATCAGCCCCAGCATTTT. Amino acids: CASSRRDSHQPQHF.

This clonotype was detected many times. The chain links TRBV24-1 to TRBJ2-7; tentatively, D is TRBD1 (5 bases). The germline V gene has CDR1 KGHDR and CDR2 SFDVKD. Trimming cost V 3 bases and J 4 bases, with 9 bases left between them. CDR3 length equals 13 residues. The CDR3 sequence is CATSDPDSYEQYF. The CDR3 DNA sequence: TGTGCCACCAGTGATCCTGACAGTTACGAGCAGTACTTC.

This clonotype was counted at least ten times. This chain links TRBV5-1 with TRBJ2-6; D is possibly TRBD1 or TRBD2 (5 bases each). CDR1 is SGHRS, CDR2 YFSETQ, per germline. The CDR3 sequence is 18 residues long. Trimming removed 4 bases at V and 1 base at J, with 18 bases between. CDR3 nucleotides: TGCGCCAGCAGCCTTTGGGACGGTGCCAAATCTGGGGCCAACGTCCTGACTTTC. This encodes CASSLWDGAKSGANVLTF.

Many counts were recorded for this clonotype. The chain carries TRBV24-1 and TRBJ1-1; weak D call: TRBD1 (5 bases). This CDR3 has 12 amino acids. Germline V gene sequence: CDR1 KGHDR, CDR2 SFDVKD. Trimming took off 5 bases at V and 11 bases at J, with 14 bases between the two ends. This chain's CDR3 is CATSVSGGRAFF. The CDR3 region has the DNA TGTGCCACCAGTGTCTCGGGGGGACGGGCTTTCTTT.

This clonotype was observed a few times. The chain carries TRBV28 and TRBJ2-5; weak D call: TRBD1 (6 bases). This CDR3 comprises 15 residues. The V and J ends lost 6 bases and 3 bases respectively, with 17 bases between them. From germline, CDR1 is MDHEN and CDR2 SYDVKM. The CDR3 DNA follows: TGTGCCAGCAGCACCTACAGGGTCGGCAAAGAGACCCAGTACTTC. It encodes CASSTYRVGKETQYF. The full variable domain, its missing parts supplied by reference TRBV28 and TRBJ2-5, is DVKVTQSSRYLVKRTGEKVFLECVQDMDHENMFWYRQDPGLGLRLIYFSYDVKMKEKGDIPEGYSVSREKKERFSLILESASTNQTSMYLCASSTYRVGKETQYFGPGTRLLVL.

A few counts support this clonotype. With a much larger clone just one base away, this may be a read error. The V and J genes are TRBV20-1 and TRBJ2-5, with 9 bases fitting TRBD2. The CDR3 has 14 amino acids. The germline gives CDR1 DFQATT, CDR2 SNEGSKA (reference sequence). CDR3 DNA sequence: TGCAGTGCTAGTAGCGGGGGTACCCAAGAGACCCAGTCCTTC. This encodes CSASSGGTQETQSF.

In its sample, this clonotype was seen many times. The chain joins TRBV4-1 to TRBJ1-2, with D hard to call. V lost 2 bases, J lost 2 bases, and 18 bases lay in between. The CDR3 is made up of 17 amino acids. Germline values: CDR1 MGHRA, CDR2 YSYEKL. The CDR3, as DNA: TGCGCCAGCAGCCAACCTGGTAGCCCGGCTATAAACTATGGCTACACCTTC. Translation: CASSQPGSPAINYGYTF.

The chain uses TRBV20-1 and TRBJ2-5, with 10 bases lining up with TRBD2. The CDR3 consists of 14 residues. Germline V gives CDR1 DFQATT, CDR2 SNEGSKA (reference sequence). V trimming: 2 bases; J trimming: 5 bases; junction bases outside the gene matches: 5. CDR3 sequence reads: CSARILAGGETQYF. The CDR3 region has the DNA TGCAGTGCTAGAATCTTAGCGGGGGGCGAGACCCAGTACTTC.

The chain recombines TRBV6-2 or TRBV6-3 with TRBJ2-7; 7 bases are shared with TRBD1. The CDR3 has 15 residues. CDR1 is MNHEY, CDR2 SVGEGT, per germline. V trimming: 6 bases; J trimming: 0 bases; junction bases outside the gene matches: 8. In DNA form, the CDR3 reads TGTGCCAGCAGCCCGGACAGGCCTTACTCCTACGAGCAGTACTTC. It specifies CASSPDRPYSYEQYF.

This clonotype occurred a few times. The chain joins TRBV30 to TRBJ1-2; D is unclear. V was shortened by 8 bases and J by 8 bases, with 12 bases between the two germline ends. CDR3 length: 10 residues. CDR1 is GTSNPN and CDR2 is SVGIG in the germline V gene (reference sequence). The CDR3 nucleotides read TGTGCCCTGGGTGGGTACGGCTACACCTTC. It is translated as CALGGYGYTF.

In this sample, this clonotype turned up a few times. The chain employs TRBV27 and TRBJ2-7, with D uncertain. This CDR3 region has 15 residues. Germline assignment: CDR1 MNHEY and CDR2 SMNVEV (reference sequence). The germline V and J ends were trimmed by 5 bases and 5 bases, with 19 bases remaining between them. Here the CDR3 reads CASSNRGRLVNEQYF. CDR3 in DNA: TGTGCCAGCAGTAACCGCGGAAGGCTGGTCAACGAGCAGTACTTC.

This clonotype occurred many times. The CDR3 DNA is TGTGCCAGCTATAGCGGCGGCACTGAAGCTTTCTTT. Amino acid sequence: CASYSGGTEAFF. The chain employs TRBV27 and TRBJ1-1; D unresolved. The CDR3 spans 12 residues. CDR1 is MNHEY, CDR2 SMNVEV, per germline (reference sequence). V shed 8 bases and J shed 4 bases, with 11 bases lying between them.